This entry lists 12 T cell receptor beta chains sequenced from one sample in a study of cytomegalovirus exposure and HLA in healthy donors. The PCR used 60 Vbeta and 13 Jbeta primers. Method: immunoSEQ multiplex PCR; TCRdb's copy keeps in-frame clones and lacks some. The table has hundreds of thousands of clones, around four fifths seen once. Sequencing was carried out using PBMCs. The receptors derive from a woman between 40 and 55 years old in good health and CMV-seronegative.

Concerning this clone itself: At the DNA level, this CDR3 is encoded by other sequences in the same sample as well. The rearrangement joins TRBV9 to TRBJ2-7, with TRBD1 identical over 7 bases. Germline values: CDR1 SGDLS, CDR2 YYNGEE. Germline trimming cut 0 bases from V and 2 bases from J; bases unmatched to any gene: 5. The CDR3 extends over 15 amino acids. The CDR3 bases are TGTGCCAGCAGCGTAGGTGGGACAGCCACCTACGAGCAGTACTTC. Protein: CASSVGGTATYEQYF.

The chain carries TRBV30 and TRBJ1-1; TRBD1 matches 7 bases. Germline V gene sequence: CDR1 GTSNPN, CDR2 SVGIG (reference sequence). The length of the CDR3 is 13 residues. With V trimmed by 4 bases and J by 1 base, 3 bases remained unmatched. The CDR3 sequence: CAWNRGANTEAFF. The CDR3 region has the DNA TGTGCCTGGAACAGGGGCGCGAACACTGAAGCTTTCTTT.

V is TRBV4-1 and J is TRBJ2-7; TRBD1 is a possible D gene (5 bases). The V and J ends lost 2 bases and 8 bases respectively, with 13 bases between them. The V gene's germline CDR1 is MGHRA and CDR2 YSYEKL. CDR3 length: 13 amino acids. CDR3 region: CASSQSRELKQYF. Here the CDR3 DNA reads TGCGCCAGCAGCCAAAGCAGGGAATTAAAGCAGTACTTC.

Note on this clone: The junction departs from germline at one end; a sequencing error may be responsible. Other DNA sequences in this specimen translate into the identical CDR3. In DNA, the CDR3 is TGCGCCAGCGCGGACAGGCGAAACACCGGGGAGCTGTTTTTT. It encodes CASADRRNTGELFF. This chain links TRBV2 with TRBJ2-2, with 7 nucleotides matching TRBD1. The CDR3 is 14 amino acids. The germline CDR1 and CDR2 sequences are SNHLY and FYNNEI.

The CDR3 sequence is CASSLEPLSSYNEQFF. For the CDR3, the DNA is TGCGCCAGCAGCTTGGAACCTCTAAGCTCCTACAATGAGCAGTTCTTC. The chain links TRBV5-1 to TRBJ2-1; D remains ambiguous. The CDR3 is made up of 16 amino acids. Trimming left V 0 bases short and J 0 bases short, with 10 bases between. Germline assignment: CDR1 SGHRS and CDR2 YFSETQ.

The chain recombines TRBV4-3 with TRBJ1-2; no definite D call. Germline CDR1 is LGHNA and CDR2 is YSLEER. This CDR3 has 16 amino acids. Deletions cut 4 bases from V and 6 bases from J, with 21 bases between. The CDR3 bases are TGCGCCAGCAGCCGCGCCTCGGGTATGGCAGAAAATGGCTACACCTTC. Translated, it gives CASSRASGMAENGYTF.

The J gene is TRBJ2-4, the V gene TRBV28, with TRBD2 identical over 9 bases. This CDR3 is 13 amino acids long. V lost 8 bases and J lost 8; bases outside the gene matches: 7. Germline V gene sequence: CDR1 MDHEN, CDR2 SYDVKM. The CDR3 DNA is TGTGCCAGCTGCGGGGGGGCCGGTTACATTCAGTACTTC. Translated, it gives CASCGGAGYIQYF.

This sequence joins TRBV13 and TRBJ2-3; D not certain. With 1 base removed from V and 1 base from J, the gap between germline ends came to 3 bases. The germline V gene has CDR1 PRHDT and CDR2 FYEKMQ (reference sequence). This CDR3 contains 13 residues. CDR3 loop: CASSLVGTDTQYF. CDR3 nucleotide sequence: TGTGCCAGCAGCTTAGTCGGCACAGATACGCAGTATTTT.

The V gene is TRBV5-6, the J gene TRBJ1-4, with D perhaps TRBD1 (5 bases). V was pared by 7 bases and J by 6 bases, with 19 bases between. Looked up from germline, CDR1 is SGHDT and CDR2 is YYEEEE. The CDR3 consists of 15 residues. CDR3 DNA sequence: TGTGCCAGCCGCGGCGGGGTAAGGGGTGATGAAAAACTGTTTTTT. As protein: CASRGGVRGDEKLFF.

The chain carries TRBV27 and TRBJ1-1; possible D gene TRBD1, 5 bases. Germline V gene lookup returns CDR1 MNHEY and CDR2 SMNVEV (reference sequence). Trimming left V 3 bases short and J 6 bases short, with 23 bases between. This CDR3 is built from 17 residues. The CDR3 sequence: CASSFLEGQTGFPEAFF. The CDR3 DNA reads as TGTGCCAGCAGTTTCTTGGAGGGGCAGACTGGTTTCCCTGAAGCTTTCTTT.

This clone appeared a few times. The chain employs TRBV6-6 and TRBJ1-1, with D perhaps matching TRBD1 (6 bases). V shed 7 bases and J shed 4 bases, with 16 bases lying between them. The germline CDR1 and CDR2 sequences are MNHNY and SVGAGI (reference sequence). The CDR3 has 14 residues. Here the CDR3 DNA reads TGTGCCAGCACCCCGGCGGGGGCTAGCACTGAAGCTTTCTTT. Translated: CASTPAGASTEAFF.

The chain couples TRBV30 to TRBJ2-7; D perhaps matches TRBD2 (5 bases). CDR3 length equals 12 residues. The V and J ends lost 0 bases and 8 bases respectively, with 11 bases between them. Germline values: CDR1 GTSNPN, CDR2 SVGIG (reference sequence). In DNA, the CDR3 is TGTGCCTGGAGTGTACGGGAAGACAAGCAGTACTTC. Encoded protein: CAWSVREDKQYF.